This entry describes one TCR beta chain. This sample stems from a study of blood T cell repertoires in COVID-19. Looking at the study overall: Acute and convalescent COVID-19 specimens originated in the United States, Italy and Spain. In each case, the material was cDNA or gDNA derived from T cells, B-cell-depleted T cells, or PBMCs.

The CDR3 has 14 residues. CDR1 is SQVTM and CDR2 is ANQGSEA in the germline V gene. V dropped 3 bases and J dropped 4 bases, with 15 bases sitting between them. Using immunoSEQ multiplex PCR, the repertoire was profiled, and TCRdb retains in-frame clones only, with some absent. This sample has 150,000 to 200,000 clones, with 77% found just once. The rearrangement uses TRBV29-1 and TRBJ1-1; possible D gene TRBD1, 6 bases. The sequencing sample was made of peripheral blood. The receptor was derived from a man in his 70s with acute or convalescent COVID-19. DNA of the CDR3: TGCAGCGTTGATAGGGGGGGACGAGGCACTGAAGCTTTCTTT. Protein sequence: CSVDRGGRGTEAFF.